A single sample gave rise to the 20 T cell receptor beta chains below, sequenced in a study of T cell responses to AZD1222 COVID-19 vaccine (dated by TCRdb to the early 2020s). What the time point label conveys for this sample: baseline before first vaccination. Libraries were prepared through the immunoSEQ multiplex PCR assay. The immuneACCESS repertoire file appears here via TCRdb, limited to in-frame rearrangements. These files lack a portion of the clones; in checked studies, under half of the deficit traces to unresolved V genes, and the cause of the others is not known. The sample data list roughly 62,000 clones, and 76% of these were observed just once. In total, the top ten clones hold more than 13% of the sample. The specimen comprised peripheral blood, sampled on day 0 of AZD1222 vaccination. These receptors all stem from an adult in good health.

The rearrangement uses TRBV20-1 and TRBJ1-1; no clear D gene. Trimming left V 3 bases short and J 0 bases short, with 5 bases between. This CDR3 is built from 12 residues. The germline gives CDR1 DFQATT, CDR2 SNEGSKA (reference sequence). CDR3 residues: CSASQVNTEAFF. DNA of the CDR3: TGCAGTGCTAGTCAAGTGAACACTGAAGCTTTCTTT.

This chain joins TRBV2 and TRBJ2-2; D is tentatively TRBD1 or TRBD2 (5 bases each). The germline V and J ends were trimmed by 4 bases and 0 bases, with 9 bases remaining between them. The CDR3 extends over 15 amino acids. Germline V gene lookup returns CDR1 SNHLY and CDR2 FYNNEI. The CDR3 loop is CASSVGTTNTGELFF. In nucleotides, the CDR3 is TGTGCCAGCAGTGTCGGGACCACGAACACCGGGGAGCTGTTTTTT.

This chain joins TRBV9 and TRBJ2-3; the match to TRBD2 covers 7 bases. The germline gives CDR1 SGDLS, CDR2 YYNGEE. The trim removed 4 bases at V and 6 bases at J, leaving 8 bases unmatched. The CDR3 has 14 amino acids. DNA for the CDR3: TGTGCCAGCAGCCCACCTGGGGGGGTGGATACGCAGTATTTT. As protein: CASSPPGGVDTQYF.

This clone was picked up a small number of times. This rearrangement joins TRBV27 to TRBJ2-5; TRBD2 agrees at 7 bases. This CDR3 contains 15 residues. Germline CDR1 is MNHEY and CDR2 is SMNVEV (reference sequence). V lost 3 bases to trimming and J lost 4 bases; unmatched junction nucleotides: 8. In DNA, the CDR3 is TGTGCCAGCAGTTTCAGGGACCTAGCGGTAGAGACCCAGTACTTC. Its translation is CASSFRDLAVETQYF.

The chain carries TRBV28 and TRBJ2-5; weak D call: TRBD2 (6 bases). V was pared by 10 bases and J by 4 bases, with 16 bases between. Germline values: CDR1 MDHEN, CDR2 SYDVKM. The CDR3 length is 13 residues. The CDR3 DNA reads TGTGCCACCAAACGGGGGAGGAGAGAGACCCAGTACTTC. Encoded protein: CATKRGRRETQYF.

This clone has just one count. The rearrangement joins TRBV3-1 (or the pseudogene TRBV3-2) to TRBJ2-1, with 10 positions matching TRBD2. Per the germline V gene, CDR1 is LGHDT and CDR2 is YNNKEL (reference sequence). This CDR3 spans 15 amino acids. With 4 bases clipped from V and 6 bases from J, the junction kept 6 bases outside the gene matches. This chain's CDR3 is CASSPHSGGPNEQFF. The CDR3 bases are TGTGCCAGCAGCCCTCATAGCGGGGGGCCCAATGAGCAGTTCTTC.

The V call is TRBV6-6, the J call TRBJ1-4; 8 nucleotides agree with TRBD1. With 5 bases clipped from V and 4 bases from J, the junction kept 6 bases outside the gene matches. Germline loops: CDR1 MNHNY, CDR2 SVGAGI (reference sequence). The CDR3 runs to 15 residues. CDR3 residues: CASSPQGAGNEKLFF. CDR3 nucleotides: TGTGCCAGCAGTCCCCAGGGGGCCGGTAATGAAAAACTGTTTTTT.

The V call is TRBV19, the J call TRBJ1-5, with D tentatively TRBD1 (5 bases). V lost 4 bases and J lost 3, with 22 bases in between. Germline values: CDR1 LNHDA, CDR2 SQIVND (reference sequence). CDR3 length: 18 amino acids. The DNA of the CDR3 is TGTGCCAGTAGTAATGCCCTTGACAGTGAAGTTGACAATCAGCCCCAGCATTTT. It is translated as CASSNALDSEVDNQPQHF.

This clone has just a few counts. This rearrangement joins TRBV6-5 to TRBJ2-7; 7 bases are shared with TRBD1. The CDR3 runs to 14 residues. J was trimmed by 4 bases and V by 0 bases; bases with no gene match: 3. Germline loops: CDR1 MNHEY, CDR2 SVGAGI. CDR3 in amino acids: CASSYSQGTYEQYF. The DNA for the CDR3 is TGTGCCAGCAGTTACTCACAGGGGACATACGAGCAGTACTTC.

This clone was detected only once. The V gene is TRBV11-2, the J gene TRBJ2-7; 7 bases match TRBD1. V dropped 6 bases and J dropped 5; count of bases not matched to a gene: 13. The CDR3 sequence is 15 residues long. The V gene's germline CDR1 is SGHAT and CDR2 FQNNGV. This CDR3 reads CASSLDRDFRNEQYF. Written as DNA, the CDR3 is TGTGCCAGCAGTCTAGACAGGGATTTCCGTAACGAGCAGTACTTC.

This clone was detected once. This chain uses TRBV19 with TRBJ2-2; TRBD2 matches 7 bases. CDR3 length: 15 residues. The J segment lost 4 bases and the V segment lost 6 bases, leaving 8 bases of the junction unmatched. Looked up from germline, CDR1 is LNHDA and CDR2 is SQIVND (reference sequence). As DNA, the CDR3 is TGTGCCAGTAGCGAGGGAGCGGGGAGCACCGGGGAGCTGTTTTTT. Its protein product is CASSEGAGSTGELFF.

The chain is built from TRBV19 and TRBJ2-3; 8 nucleotides line up with TRBD2. CDR3 length equals 12 residues. The V gene end was trimmed by 5 bases and the J gene end by 11 bases; junction bases not matched to a gene: 6. Germline assignment: CDR1 LNHDA and CDR2 SQIVND (reference sequence). The CDR3 bases are TGTGCCAGTAGTCCCGGGGGGGGCGGGCAGTATTTT. Translated, it gives CASSPGGGGQYF.

The V call is TRBV10-1, the J call TRBJ1-4; tentatively, D is TRBD1 (5 bases). The germline CDR1 and CDR2 sequences are WNHNN and SYGVQD (reference sequence). V lost 3 bases and J 8 bases, leaving 13 bases between the germline ends. CDR3 length: 14 residues. CDR3 amino acids: CASSDPGSEEKLFF. The CDR3 DNA reads as TGCGCCAGCAGTGATCCAGGGTCAGAGGAAAAACTGTTTTTT.

A note on this clone: The junction shows a germline mismatch at one end, possibly a read error. The genes are TRBV5-1 and TRBJ2-1, with D maybe TRBD2 (6 bases). Germline V gene sequence: CDR1 SGHRS, CDR2 YFSETQ. The CDR3 sequence is 15 residues long. The CDR3 reads CASSSGASDYDEQFF. The CDR3 nucleotides are TGCGCCAGCAGCTCGGGAGCCTCCGACTACGATGAGCAGTTCTTC.

The chain uses TRBV4-1 and TRBJ1-1; 7 nucleotides line up with TRBD1. Germline V lookup: CDR1 MGHRA, CDR2 YSYEKL. The CDR3 loop spans 17 amino acids. After removal of 0 bases from V and 5 bases from J, the junction contained 12 bases not matched to a gene. The CDR3 loop reads CASSQESKGALITEAFF. The DNA of the CDR3 is TGCGCCAGCAGCCAAGAGTCCAAGGGGGCGTTGATAACTGAAGCTTTCTTT.

The rearrangement joins TRBV6-5 to TRBJ2-7; 9 bases agree with TRBD1. This CDR3 spans 15 amino acids. The germline V gene encodes CDR1 MNHEY and CDR2 SVGAGI. The junction had 6 bases not matched to a gene; V was cut back by 6 bases and J by 0 bases. The CDR3, as DNA: TGTGCCAGCAGAGGGACAGGGCTATCCTCCTACGAGCAGTACTTC. It codes for CASRGTGLSSYEQYF.

The chain couples TRBV7-2 to TRBJ2-7; maybe TRBD2 (5 bases). The germline V gene has CDR1 SGHTA and CDR2 FQGNSA. Trimming took 5 bases from V and 4 from J, leaving 12 bases between them. The CDR3 runs 13 residues. This CDR3 reads CASSVKRTYEQYF. The CDR3, as DNA: TGTGCCAGCAGCGTCAAGCGGACTTACGAGCAGTACTTC.

As concerns this clone: One end of the junction is discordant with germline, which a read error may explain. The chain links TRBV7-7 to TRBJ2-7; D possibly corresponds to TRBD2 (7 bases). CDR1 is SSHAT, CDR2 FNYEAQ, per germline (reference sequence). The CDR3 loop spans 14 amino acids. CDR3 bases: TGTGCTAGCAGCCCGGGGGGCCCCTCCTACGAGCAGTACTTC. Protein: CASSPGGPSYEQYF.

The rearrangement joins TRBV19 to TRBJ2-3; TRBD2 agrees at 10 bases. The germline gives CDR1 LNHDA, CDR2 SQIVND (reference sequence). This CDR3 is 16 amino acids long. The V gene end was trimmed by 1 base and the J gene end by 4 bases; junction bases not matched to a gene: 5. The CDR3 bases are TGTGCCAGTAGTATAGGAGCGGGGGGGCCCTCAGATACGCAGTATTTT. It is translated as CASSIGAGGPSDTQYF. Combining the CDR3 with reference TRBV19 and TRBJ2-3 gives the whole variable domain DGGITQSPKYLFRKEGQNVTLSCEQNLNHDAMYWYRQDPGQGLRLIYYSQIVNDFQKGDIAEGYSVSREKKESFPLTVTSAQKNPTAFYLCASSIGAGGPSDTQYFGPGTRLTVL.

V is TRBV5-1 and J is TRBJ2-2; D tentatively reads TRBD1 or TRBD2 (5 bases each). CDR1 and CDR2 (germline): SGHRS, YFSETQ. The CDR3 runs 15 residues. The V and J ends lost 7 bases and 2 bases respectively, with 15 bases between them. The CDR3 is CASRSGPINTGELFF. As DNA, the CDR3 is TGCGCCAGCCGGTCGGGGCCGATAAACACCGGGGAGCTGTTTTTT.